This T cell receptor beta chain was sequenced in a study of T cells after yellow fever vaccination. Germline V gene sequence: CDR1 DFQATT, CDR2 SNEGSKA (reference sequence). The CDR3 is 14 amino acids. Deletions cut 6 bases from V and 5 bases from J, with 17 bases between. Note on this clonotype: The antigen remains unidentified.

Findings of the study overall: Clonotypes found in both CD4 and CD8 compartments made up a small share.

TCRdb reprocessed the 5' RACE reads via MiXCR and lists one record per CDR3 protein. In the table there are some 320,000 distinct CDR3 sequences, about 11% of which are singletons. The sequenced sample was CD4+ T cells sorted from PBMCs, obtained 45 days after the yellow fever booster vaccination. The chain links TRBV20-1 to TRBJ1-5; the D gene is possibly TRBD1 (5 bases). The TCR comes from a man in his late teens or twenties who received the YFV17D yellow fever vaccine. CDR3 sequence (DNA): TGCAGTGCGTTGCCATATGGGGGGTATCAGCCCCAGCATTTT. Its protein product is CSALPYGGYQPQHF.